These T cell receptor beta chains were read from a single sample in a study of T cell responses to AZD1222 COVID-19 vaccine. Assay: immunoSEQ multiplex PCR; the TCRdb copy retains only in-frame clones and omits some. The sample carries about 120,000 clones, 86% recorded once. The sample here was peripheral blood, taken 28 days after the second AZD1222 dose. The origin of the receptors is an adult who received the AZD1222 COVID-19 vaccine. Each CDR3 is given with its conserved first and last residue. The D gene is left open where the match is weak. A row's size may be missing; if present it is once, few, many or a size class.

>TRBV2|few|TRBD1|TRBJ1-1
TGTGCCAGCAGTGAAAGAGGGGGCAACAACTATAACACTGAAGCTTTCTTT
CASSERGGNNYNTEAFF
>TRBV5-6|NA|NA|TRBJ1-2
TGTGCCAGCAGCCAGGTAGGATGGGAGAACTATGGCTACACCTTC
CASSQVGWENYGYTF
>TRBV30|NA|TRBD1|TRBJ1-5
TGTGCCTGGAGTGGACAGGGGACCTTCAATCAGCCCCAGCATTTT
CAWSGQGTFNQPQHF
>TRBV15|once|NA|TRBJ1-2
TGTGCCACCAGCCAAGGATACGAAGGTATCTATGGCTACACCTTC
CATSQGYEGIYGYTF
>TRBV29-1|NA|NA|TRBJ1-3
TGCAGCGCCGTGGGGGGGATGACCATATATTTT
CSAVGGMTIYF
>TRBV2|NA|NA|TRBJ1-1
TGTGCCAGCGGACAGTTGAGCACTGAAGCTTTCTTT
CASGQLSTEAFF
>TRBV6-6|NA|NA|TRBJ2-3
TGTGCCAGCAGGTCTAGCACAGATACGCAGTATTTT
CASRSSTDTQYF
>TRBV30|NA|NA|TRBJ1-1
TGTGCCTGGAAACCCCATAATTCGGGCTTCCCAACTTTCTTT
CAWKPHNSGFPTFF
>TRBV5-1|NA|NA|TRBJ1-2
TGCGCCAGCAGCTTGGACAGCGCCTATGGCTACACCTTC
CASSLDSAYGYTF
>TRBV4-1|medium-sized|TRBD2|TRBJ2-7
TGCGCCAGCAGCCAAGAAAGCAGCGGGGATCACGAGCAGTACTTC
CASSQESSGDHEQYF
>TRBV5-8|NA|NA|TRBJ1-3
TGTGCCAGCAGCTCTATCGGAAACACCATATATTTT
CASSSIGNTIYF
>TRBV19|NA|NA|TRBJ1-2
TGTGCCAGTAGGGACAGATCCTATGGCTACACCTTC
CASRDRSYGYTF
>TRBV7-2|NA|NA|TRBJ1-5
TGTGCCAGCAGCTCGACCGGGATGGTTCATCAGCCCCAGCATTTT
CASSSTGMVHQPQHF
>TRBV2|NA|TRBD2|TRBJ2-1
TGTGCCAGCAGTGCCAGCGGGGGGGCTGGTTACAATGAGCAGTTCTTC
CASSASGGAGYNEQFF
>TRBV5-1|NA|NA|TRBJ2-1
TGCGCCAGCAGCTTGGACAGGGTGAGGCCTGAGCAGTTCTTC
CASSLDRVRPEQFF
>TRBV30|NA|NA|TRBJ2-5
TGTGCCTGGAGTGGTGGGGCCGGGAAAATCCAAGAGACCCAGTACTTC
CAWSGGAGKIQETQYF
>TRBV6-4|NA|NA|TRBJ1-6
TGTGCCAGCAGTGAACAGAGCTACAATTCACCCCTCCACTTT
CASSEQSYNSPLHF
>TRBV7-3|NA|NA|TRBJ2-1
TGTGCCAGCAGAATAAATCCCGGGACCTACAATGAGCAGTTCTTC
CASRINPGTYNEQFF
>TRBV29-1|few|TRBD1|TRBJ1-2
TGCAGCGTTGAGGCCGGGACAGGGCTGAAGAGTGGCTACACCTTC
CSVEAGTGLKSGYTF
>TRBV10-3|NA|TRBD1|TRBJ1-3
TGTGCCATCAGTGACCCGGGACAGGGCTCTGGAAACACCATATATTTT
CAISDPGQGSGNTIYF
>TRBV28|NA|TRBD1|TRBJ1-4
TGTGCCAGCACTTGGACAGGAGAGGAAAAACTGTTTTTT
CASTWTGEEKLFF
>TRBV7-9|NA|NA|TRBJ2-7
TGTGCCAGCAGCCCTCCCCAACAGGGTTCCGGAGACGAGCAGTACTTC
CASSPPQQGSGDEQYF
>TRBV20-1|NA|NA|TRBJ1-5
TGCAGTGCTAGTACAGATAGCAATCAGCCCCAGCATTTT
CSASTDSNQPQHF
>TRBV5-1|NA|TRBD1|TRBJ2-5
TGCGCCAGCAGCTCAGGGACAGGGCCCCAAGAGACCCAGTACTTC
CASSSGTGPQETQYF
>TRBV21-1|NA|NA|TRBJ2-7
TGTGCCAGCAGCTCCCCATACGAGCAGTACTTC
CASSSPYEQYF
>TRBV6-5|once|NA|TRBJ2-2
TGTGCCAGCATGTGGGGAGCGGGCACCGGGGAGCTGTTTTTT
CASMWGAGTGELFF
>TRBV20-1|few|NA|TRBJ1-1
TGCAGTGCTTCCCCGGGATCTGAAGCTTTCTTT
CSASPGSEAFF
>TRBV6-5|NA|NA|TRBJ1-1
TGTGCCAGCAGACGGCACATGAACACTGAAGCTTTCTTT
CASRRHMNTEAFF
>TRBV11-2|NA|NA|TRBJ1-1
TGTGCCAGCAGCCCCGTCGGTGGTGGCGCTTTCTTT
CASSPVGGGAFF
>TRBV19|NA|TRBD1|TRBJ1-1
TGTGCCAGTAGTATATCGGGACAGGGGAACACTGAAGCTTTCTTT
CASSISGQGNTEAFF
>TRBV28|NA|TRBD2|TRBJ2-5
TGTGCCAGCAGTTTAATGAGGAGGGCTAGCGGGACTCAAGAGACCCAGTACTTC
CASSLMRRASGTQETQYF
>TRBV5-6|NA|NA|TRBJ1-2
TGTGCCAGCAGCTTGTTCCAGGCGAAAAACTATGGCTACACCTTC
CASSLFQAKNYGYTF
>TRBV30|few|TRBD1|TRBJ1-6
TGTGCCTGCCGGGGACAGGGAAGCTCCTATAATTCACCCCTCCACTTT
CACRGQGSSYNSPLHF
>TRBV5-1|few|NA|TRBJ1-1
TGCGCCAGCAGCTTGGAGGGCGGGTCGACAGGGAACACTGAAGCTTTCTTT
CASSLEGGSTGNTEAFF
>TRBV9|NA|NA|TRBJ1-6
TGTGCCAGCAGCGTCAGTCCAGTAGATTCACCCCTCCACTTT
CASSVSPVDSPLHF
>TRBV11-2|NA|NA|TRBJ1-3
TGTGCCAGCAGCAAACAAGGGGGTTCCGGAAACACCATATATTTT
CASSKQGGSGNTIYF
>TRBV7-6|NA|TRBD2|TRBJ2-7
TGTGCCAGCAGCTTAGGGGCTAGCGGGACTTACGAGCAGTACTTC
CASSLGASGTYEQYF
>TRBV11-3|NA|TRBD1|TRBJ2-1
TGTGCCAGCAGCTTAGACGGACAGGAATACAATGAGCAGTTCTTC
CASSLDGQEYNEQFF
>TRBV7-8|NA|NA|TRBJ2-6
TGTGCCAGCAGCTCAGACCCCGTGGGGGGGGCCAACGTCCTGACTTTC
CASSSDPVGGANVLTF
>TRBV19|NA|NA|TRBJ1-4
TGTGCCAGTAGTTTTTCCTTCCGGGTTAATGAAAAACTGTTTTTT
CASSFSFRVNEKLFF
>TRBV6-5|few|NA|TRBJ2-7
TGTGCCAGCAGACCCCCGCTTTTCTACGAGCAGTACTTC
CASRPPLFYEQYF
>TRBV9|NA|TRBD1|TRBJ1-1
TGTGCCAGCAGCGTGGGCAACAGGGGGAACACTGAAGCTTTCTTT
CASSVGNRGNTEAFF
>TRBV7-2|NA|TRBD1|TRBJ1-5
TGTGCCAGCAGCTTAGAGACAGGGGGCAATCAGCCCCAGCATTTT
CASSLETGGNQPQHF
>TRBV6-1|NA|NA|TRBJ1-1
TGTGCCAGCAGTGAAGTCTGGGGAACAGGGATGAACACTGAAGCTTTCTTT
CASSEVWGTGMNTEAFF
>TRBV19|NA|NA|TRBJ1-1
TGTGCCAGTAGTATAGGGGCAGGGAGGAACACTGAAGCTTTCTTT
CASSIGAGRNTEAFF
>TRBV5-1|once|NA|TRBJ1-4
TGCGCCAGCAGCGCAAATCATGTGGGCCCTGAAAAACTGTTTTTT
CASSANHVGPEKLFF
>TRBV28|NA|NA|TRBJ1-2
TGTGCCAGCAGTTTAGGATTCGTCTATGGCTACACCTTC
CASSLGFVYGYTF
>TRBV3-1/TRBV3-2|NA|TRBD1|TRBJ1-4
TGTGCCAGCAGCCCGGACAGGGGTAATCGAGAAAAACTGTTTTTT
CASSPDRGNREKLFF